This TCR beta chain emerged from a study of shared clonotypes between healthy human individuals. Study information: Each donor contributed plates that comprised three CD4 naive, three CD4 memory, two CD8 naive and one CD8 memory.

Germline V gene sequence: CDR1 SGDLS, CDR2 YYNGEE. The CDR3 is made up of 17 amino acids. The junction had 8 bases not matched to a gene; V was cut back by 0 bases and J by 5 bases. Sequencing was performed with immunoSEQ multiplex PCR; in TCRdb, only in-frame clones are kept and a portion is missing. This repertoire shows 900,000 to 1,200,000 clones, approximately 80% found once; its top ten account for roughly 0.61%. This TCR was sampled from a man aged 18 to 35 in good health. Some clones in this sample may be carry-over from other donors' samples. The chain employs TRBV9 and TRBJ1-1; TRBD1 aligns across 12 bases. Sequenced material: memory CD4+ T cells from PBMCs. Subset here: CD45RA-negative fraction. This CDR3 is CASSVDVGQGAETEAFF. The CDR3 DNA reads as TGTGCCAGCAGCGTAGATGTGGGACAGGGGGCTGAAACTGAAGCTTTCTTT.